The rows below give T cell receptor beta chains drawn from one sample of a study of T cells after yellow fever vaccination. TCRdb reanalysed the 5' RACE reads using MiXCR and keeps one entry per CDR3 protein. The repertoire holds some 200,000 distinct CDR3 sequences, with more than 3% as singletons. The input for sequencing was CD4+ T cells sorted from PBMCs, taken 10 days after the yellow fever booster vaccination. The receptors derive from a young man who received the YFV17D yellow fever vaccine. CDR3s include the opening cysteine and the closing phenylalanine or tryptophan. Each record gives: D gene, J gene, V gene, clone size, CDR3 DNA, CDR3 protein. A D gene is named only where the DNA matches it firmly. For some rows the clone size is stated as once, few or many, or as a class when expanded; others skip it.

-	TRBJ2-5	TRBV2	few	TGTGCCAGCAGTGACCCCACGAACCAAGAGACCCAGTACTTC	CASSDPTNQETQYF
TRBD2	TRBJ2-1	TRBV19	few	TGTGCCAGTAGTGCCCTAGCGGGGGGCGTCAATGAGCAGTTCTTC	CASSALAGGVNEQFF
TRBD1	TRBJ1-6	TRBV20-1	many	TGCAGTGCTAGACAGGGCACGACAGGGGGAAATTCACCCCTCCACTTT	CSARQGTTGGNSPLHF
-	TRBJ2-1	TRBV7-9	many	TGTGCCAGCAGCTTAGCGATGCGGGCGGAGCAGTTCTTC	CASSLAMRAEQFF
-	TRBJ2-7	TRBV23-1	-	TGCGCCAGCACGACAGGCCACGAGCAGTACTTC	CASTTGHEQYF
-	TRBJ1-1	TRBV5-1	many	TGCGCCAGCAGCTTCTTTGGGAACACTGAAGCTTTCTTT	CASSFFGNTEAFF
-	TRBJ1-5	TRBV7-9	many	TGTGCCAGCAGCTCAGCTAATAGCAATCAGCCCCAGCATTTT	CASSSANSNQPQHF
-	TRBJ1-5	TRBV6-2/TRBV6-3	few	TGTGCCAGCAACGGCAGGGAGGGTCAGCCCCAGCATTTT	CASNGREGQPQHF
TRBD2	TRBJ2-2	TRBV7-2	many	TGTGCCAGCAGCGCCGGGGGGTCGGCCCGGCTGTTTTTT	CASSAGGSARLFF
-	TRBJ1-6	TRBV19	many	TGTGCCAGTATGAGGAGCTCCTATAATTCACCCCTCCACTTT	CASMRSSYNSPLHF
TRBD1	TRBJ1-1	TRBV2	-	TGTGCCAGCCGACAGGGAGGGAGGACTGAAGCTTTCTTT	CASRQGGRTEAFF
-	TRBJ1-1	TRBV29-1	few	TGCAGCGTTGAGCGCAGGCTCACTGAAGCTTTCTTT	CSVERRLTEAFF
-	TRBJ2-3	TRBV9	-	TGTGCCAGCAGCGCCACCGGGGGGCTCACAGATACGCAGTATTTT	CASSATGGLTDTQYF
-	TRBJ2-2	TRBV5-1	many	TGCGCCAGCAGCTTGGACGGGGGCAACACCGGGGAGCTGTTTTTT	CASSLDGGNTGELFF
-	TRBJ1-3	TRBV24-1	many	TGTGCCGTCCACGGGGGCTCTGGAAACACCATATATTTT	CAVHGGSGNTIYF
TRBD2	TRBJ2-1	TRBV4-1	-	TGCGCCAGCAGCCGGAACAGCGGGGGGGCCACCTACAATGAGCAGTTCTTC	CASSRNSGGATYNEQFF
-	TRBJ2-1	TRBV4-1	few	TGCGCCAGCAGCCAAGTCCATCCCTACAATGAGCAGTTCTTC	CASSQVHPYNEQFF
TRBD2	TRBJ2-1	TRBV24-1	-	TGTGCCACCAGTGACCTGGCCCAGGAGCGGGGGCTCAATGAGCAGTTCTTC	CATSDLAQERGLNEQFF
-	TRBJ2-5	TRBV5-1	-	TGCGCCAGCAGTTCCTCAGGGGCGGCAGAGACCCAGTACTTC	CASSSSGAAETQYF
TRBD1	TRBJ2-7	TRBV7-2	-	TGTGCCAGCAGCTTAGCGGGACAGGGAAACTACGAGCAGTACTTC	CASSLAGQGNYEQYF
-	TRBJ1-5	TRBV4-3	many	TGCGCCAGCAGCCAGGAACCGAGCAATCAGCCCCAGCATTTT	CASSQEPSNQPQHF
-	TRBJ2-7	TRBV12-3/TRBV12-4	few	TGTGCCAGCAGTCTTTCGCCCGAGCAGTACTTC	CASSLSPEQYF